The 5 T cell receptor beta chains listed next were all sequenced from one sample in a study of CD8+ T cells in alopecia areata. It was cDNA, reverse transcribed from extracted RNA, that served as the sequencing template. Using immunoSEQ multiplex PCR, the repertoire was profiled, and TCRdb retains in-frame clones only, with some absent. The data contain about 100,000 clones, around 60% of them seen just once; the ten biggest clones take up 16%. Described treatment: oral pan-JAK inhibitor, 5-10 mg twice daily. This specimen was CD8+ T cells sorted from blood, taken at week 56, from a patient treated with tofacitinib. The receptor set was obtained from a human donor with alopecia areata.

This clone has just a few counts. V usage is TRBV23-1 and J usage is TRBJ2-2, with a possible D match to TRBD2 (5 bases). TRBV23-1 is an open reading frame, and its role is uncertain. V was pared by 8 bases and J by 0 bases, with 25 bases between. CDR3 length equals 19 residues. The CDR3 spells CASPPSGNGPITNTGELFF. The CDR3 region has the DNA TGCGCCAGCCCACCTTCGGGGAATGGGCCCATAACGAACACCGGGGAGCTGTTTTTT.

The rearrangement links TRBV30 to TRBJ2-3; perhaps D is TRBD1 or TRBD2 (5 bases each). V was cut by 3 bases and J by 6 bases, with 13 bases left in between. The germline CDR1 and CDR2 sequences are GTSNPN and SVGIG (reference sequence). The CDR3 has 13 residues. Here the CDR3 reads CAWRAQGEDTQYF. CDR3 in DNA: TGTGCCTGGAGGGCGCAGGGAGAGGATACGCAGTATTTT.

V is TRBV27 and J is TRBJ2-7, with 7 nucleotides matching TRBD1. The CDR3 consists of 14 residues. CDR1 is MNHEY and CDR2 is SMNVEV in the germline V gene (reference sequence). The junction had 4 bases not matched to a gene; V was cut back by 3 bases and J by 2 bases. This chain's CDR3 is CASSFAGGPYEQYF. The CDR3 coding sequence is TGTGCCAGCAGTTTTGCAGGGGGTCCCTACGAGCAGTACTTC.

The chain employs TRBV5-1 and TRBJ1-1, with no clear D. Germline CDR1 SGHRS, CDR2 YFSETQ. V gave up 0 bases and J gave up 0 bases, with 9 bases separating them. The CDR3 runs 15 residues. CDR3 DNA sequence: TGCGCCAGCAGCTTGGAAAACTCAATGAACACTGAAGCTTTCTTT. Encoded protein: CASSLENSMNTEAFF.

This chain uses TRBV5-1 with TRBJ2-1, with D unresolved. Germline V gene sequence: CDR1 SGHRS, CDR2 YFSETQ. The CDR3 is made up of 12 amino acids. The V gene lost 0 bases and the J gene lost 7 bases, with 5 bases spanning the gap. Here the CDR3 reads CASSLVRNEQFF. CDR3 DNA sequence: TGCGCCAGCAGCTTGGTGCGGAATGAGCAGTTCTTC.